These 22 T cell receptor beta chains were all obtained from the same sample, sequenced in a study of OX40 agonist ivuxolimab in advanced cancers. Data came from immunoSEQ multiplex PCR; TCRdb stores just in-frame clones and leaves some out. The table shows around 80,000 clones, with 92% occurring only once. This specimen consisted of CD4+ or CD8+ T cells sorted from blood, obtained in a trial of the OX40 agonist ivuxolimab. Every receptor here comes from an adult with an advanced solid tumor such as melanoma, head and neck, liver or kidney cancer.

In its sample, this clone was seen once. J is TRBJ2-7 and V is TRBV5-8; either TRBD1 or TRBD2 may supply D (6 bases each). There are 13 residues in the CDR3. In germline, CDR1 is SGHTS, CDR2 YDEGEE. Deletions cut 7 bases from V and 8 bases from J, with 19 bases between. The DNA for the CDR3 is TGTGCCAGCGTGGGGCAGGGGAGGATGCAGCAGTACTTC. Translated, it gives CASVGQGRMQQYF.

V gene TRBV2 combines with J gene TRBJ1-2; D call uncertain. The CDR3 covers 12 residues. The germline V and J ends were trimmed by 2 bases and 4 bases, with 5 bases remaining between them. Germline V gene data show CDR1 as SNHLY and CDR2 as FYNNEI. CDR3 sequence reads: CASSERVYGYTF. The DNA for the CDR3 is TGTGCCAGCAGTGAACGGGTCTATGGCTACACCTTC.

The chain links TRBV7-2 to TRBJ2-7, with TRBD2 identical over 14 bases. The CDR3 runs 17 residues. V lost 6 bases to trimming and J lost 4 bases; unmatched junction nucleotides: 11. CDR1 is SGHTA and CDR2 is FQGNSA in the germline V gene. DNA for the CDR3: TGTGCCAGCAGTCATGGACTAGCGGGGGGATTCTCGTACGAGCAGTACTTC. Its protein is CASSHGLAGGFSYEQYF.

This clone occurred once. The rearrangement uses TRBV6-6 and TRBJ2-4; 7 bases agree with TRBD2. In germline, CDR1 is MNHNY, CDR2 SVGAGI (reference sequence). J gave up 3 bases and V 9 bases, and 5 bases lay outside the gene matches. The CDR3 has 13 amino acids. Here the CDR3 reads CARTGTIKNIQYF. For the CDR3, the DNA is TGTGCCAGGACCGGGACTATCAAAAACATTCAGTACTTC.

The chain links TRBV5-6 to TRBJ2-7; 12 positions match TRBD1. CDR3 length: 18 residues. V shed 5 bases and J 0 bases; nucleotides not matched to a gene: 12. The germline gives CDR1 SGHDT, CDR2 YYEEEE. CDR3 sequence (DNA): TGTGCCAGCAGTTTACTACCGGGACAGGGGGCAATCTCCTACGAGCAGTACTTC. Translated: CASSLLPGQGAISYEQYF.

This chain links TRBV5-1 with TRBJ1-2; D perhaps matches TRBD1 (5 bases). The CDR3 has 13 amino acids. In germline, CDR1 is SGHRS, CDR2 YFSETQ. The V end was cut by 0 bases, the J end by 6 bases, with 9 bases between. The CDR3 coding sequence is TGCGCCAGCAGCTTGGGAGGAGGGGATGGCTACACCTTC. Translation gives CASSLGGGDGYTF.

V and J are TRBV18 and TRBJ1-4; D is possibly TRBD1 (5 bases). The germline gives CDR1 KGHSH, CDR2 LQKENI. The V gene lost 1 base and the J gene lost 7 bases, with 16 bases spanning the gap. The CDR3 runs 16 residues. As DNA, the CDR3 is TGTGCCAGCTCACCACTCCGTCAGGGCCCGAGTGAAAAACTGTTTTTT. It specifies CASSPLRQGPSEKLFF.

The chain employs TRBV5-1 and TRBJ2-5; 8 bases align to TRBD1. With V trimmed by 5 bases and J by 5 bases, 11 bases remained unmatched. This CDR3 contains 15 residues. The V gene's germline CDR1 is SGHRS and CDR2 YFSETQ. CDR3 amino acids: CASSFGRQGFETQYF. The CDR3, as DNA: TGCGCCAGCAGTTTTGGGAGACAGGGGTTTGAGACCCAGTACTTC. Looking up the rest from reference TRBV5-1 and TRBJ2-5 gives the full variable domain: KAGVTQTPRYLIKTRGQQVTLSCSPISGHRSVSWYQQTPGQGLQFLFEYFSETQRNKGNFPGRFSGRQFSNSRSEMNVSTLELGDSALYLCASSFGRQGFETQYFGPGTRLLVL.

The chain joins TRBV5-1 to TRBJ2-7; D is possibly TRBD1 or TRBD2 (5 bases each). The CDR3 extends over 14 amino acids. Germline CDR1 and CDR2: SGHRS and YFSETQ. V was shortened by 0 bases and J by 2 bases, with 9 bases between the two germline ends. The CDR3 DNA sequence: TGCGCCAGCAGCTTGGGGGACCATGCCTACGAGCAGTACTTC. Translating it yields CASSLGDHAYEQYF.

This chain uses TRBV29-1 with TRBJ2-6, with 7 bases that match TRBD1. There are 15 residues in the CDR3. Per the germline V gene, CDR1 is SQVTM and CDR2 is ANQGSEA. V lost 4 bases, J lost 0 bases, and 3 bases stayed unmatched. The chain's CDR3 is CSVARDSSGANVLTF. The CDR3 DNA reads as TGCAGCGTTGCCCGGGACAGCTCTGGGGCCAACGTCCTGACTTTC.

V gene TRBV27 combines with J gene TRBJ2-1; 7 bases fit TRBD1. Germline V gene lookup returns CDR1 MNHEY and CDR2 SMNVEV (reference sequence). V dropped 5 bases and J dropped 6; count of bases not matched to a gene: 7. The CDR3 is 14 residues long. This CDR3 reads CASSDHGQVNEQFF. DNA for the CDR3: TGTGCCAGCAGTGATCACGGACAGGTCAATGAGCAGTTCTTC.

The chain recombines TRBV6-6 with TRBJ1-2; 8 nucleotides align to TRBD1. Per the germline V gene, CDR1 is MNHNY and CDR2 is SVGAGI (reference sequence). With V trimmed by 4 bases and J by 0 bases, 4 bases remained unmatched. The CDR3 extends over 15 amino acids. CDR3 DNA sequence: TGTGCCAGCAGTTCACAGGGGGTTGCTAACTATGGCTACACCTTC. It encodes CASSSQGVANYGYTF.

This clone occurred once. The CDR3 reads CASSVDAGGPLYEQYF. The CDR3 DNA sequence: TGTGCCAGCAGCGTAGATGCGGGAGGCCCACTCTACGAGCAGTACTTC. The chain combines TRBV9 with TRBJ2-7, with 8 bases aligning to TRBD2. CDR3 length: 16 amino acids. V dropped 0 bases and J dropped 3; count of bases not matched to a gene: 8. Per the germline V gene, CDR1 is SGDLS and CDR2 is YYNGEE.

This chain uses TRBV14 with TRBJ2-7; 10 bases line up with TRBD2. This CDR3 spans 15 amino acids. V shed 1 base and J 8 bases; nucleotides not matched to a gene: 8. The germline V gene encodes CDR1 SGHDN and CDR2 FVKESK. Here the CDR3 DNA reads TGTGCCAGCAGCCAAGGGGCTAGCGGGAGACTACAGCAGTACTTC. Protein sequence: CASSQGASGRLQQYF.

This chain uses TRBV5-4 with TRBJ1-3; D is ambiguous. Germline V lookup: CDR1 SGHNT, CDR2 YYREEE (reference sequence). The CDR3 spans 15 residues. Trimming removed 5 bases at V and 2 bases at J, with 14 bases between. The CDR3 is CASRRRTDPGNTIYF. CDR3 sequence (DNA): TGTGCCAGCAGGCGTAGGACGGACCCTGGAAACACCATATATTTT.

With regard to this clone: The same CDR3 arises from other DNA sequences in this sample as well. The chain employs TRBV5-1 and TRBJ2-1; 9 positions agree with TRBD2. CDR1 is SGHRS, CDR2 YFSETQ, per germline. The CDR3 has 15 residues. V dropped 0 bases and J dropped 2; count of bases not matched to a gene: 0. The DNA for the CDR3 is TGCGCCAGCAGCTTGGCTAGCGGGACCTACAATGAGCAGTTCTTC. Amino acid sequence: CASSLASGTYNEQFF.

The CDR3 sequence is CASSPTGETANEKLFF. The CDR3 DNA follows: TGCGCCAGCAGCCCGACAGGGGAAACGGCTAATGAAAAACTGTTTTTT. The V and J genes are TRBV5-1 and TRBJ1-4; 8 bases align to TRBD1. CDR3 length equals 16 residues. The ends lost 4 bases at V and 3 bases at J; junction bases unmatched: 8. CDR1 SGHRS and CDR2 YFSETQ come from the germline V gene.

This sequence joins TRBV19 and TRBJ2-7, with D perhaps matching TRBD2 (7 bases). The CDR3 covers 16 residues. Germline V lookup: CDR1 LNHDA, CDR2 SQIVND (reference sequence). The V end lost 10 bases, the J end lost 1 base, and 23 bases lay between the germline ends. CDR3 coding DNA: TGTGCCATTAAAACTTCCAAGGGAGGGGGGTCCTACGAGCAGTACTTC. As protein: CAIKTSKGGGSYEQYF.

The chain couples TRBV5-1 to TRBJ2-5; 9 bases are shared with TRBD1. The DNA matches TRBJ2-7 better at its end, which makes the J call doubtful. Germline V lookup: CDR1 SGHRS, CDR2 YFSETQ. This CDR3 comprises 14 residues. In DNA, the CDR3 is TGCGCCAGCAGCCCGGACAGGGGATCGTACGAGCAGTACTTC. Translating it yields CASSPDRGSYEQYF.

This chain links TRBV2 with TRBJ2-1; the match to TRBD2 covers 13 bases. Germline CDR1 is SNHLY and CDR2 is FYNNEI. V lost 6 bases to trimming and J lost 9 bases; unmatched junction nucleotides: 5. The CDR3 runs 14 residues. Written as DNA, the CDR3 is TGTGCCAGCAGATGGACTAGCGGGAGACTTGAGCAGTTCTTC. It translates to CASRWTSGRLEQFF.

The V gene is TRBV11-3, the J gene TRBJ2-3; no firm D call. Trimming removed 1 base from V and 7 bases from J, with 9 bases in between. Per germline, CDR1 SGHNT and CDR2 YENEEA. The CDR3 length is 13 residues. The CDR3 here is CASSLVKGYTQYF. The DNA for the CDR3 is TGTGCCAGCAGCTTAGTGAAGGGCTATACGCAGTATTTT.

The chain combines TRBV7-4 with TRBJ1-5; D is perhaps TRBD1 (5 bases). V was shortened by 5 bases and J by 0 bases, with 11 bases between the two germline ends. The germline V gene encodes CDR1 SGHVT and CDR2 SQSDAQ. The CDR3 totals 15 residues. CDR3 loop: CASSLPGASNQPQHF. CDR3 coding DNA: TGTGCCAGCAGCCTACCTGGGGCTAGCAATCAGCCCCAGCATTTT.